The 29 T cell receptor beta chains below all came from one sample that was sequenced in a study of blood T cells in healthy people across ages. A second PCR of 7 to 11 cycles used a sample-barcoded 5' primer and a J-beta primer mix. TCRdb re-analysed the 5' RACE reads in MiXCR, keeping a single row per CDR3 protein. This sample has 630,000 or so distinct CDR3 sequences, with about 30% found just once. The material sequenced was blood. These receptors came from a woman aged 80 or over in good health.

This clonotype was counted many times. This sequence joins TRBV20-1 and TRBJ2-5, with 16 positions matching TRBD2. Germline V gene lookup returns CDR1 DFQATT and CDR2 SNEGSKA (reference sequence). The junction had 10 bases not matched to a gene; V was cut back by 4 bases and J by 5 bases. The CDR3 extends over 17 amino acids. The CDR3 DNA reads TGCAGTGCTATCGCGGGACTAGCGGGGGGGATCGGGGAGACCCAGTACTTC. It is translated as CSAIAGLAGGIGETQYF.

Ten or more counts support this clonotype. A junction end diverges from the germline sequence, so it may reflect a read error. V usage is TRBV29-1 and J usage is TRBJ2-5; 10 positions match TRBD2. The CDR3 extends over 13 amino acids. In germline, CDR1 is SQVTM, CDR2 ANQGSEA. CDR3 residues: CSATKAGGENQYF. The CDR3 region has the DNA TGCAGCGCCACCAAAGCGGGGGGGGAGAACCAGTACTTC.

In this sample, this clonotype turned up a few times. Here the CDR3 DNA reads TGCAGTGCCACCCGGGAGTTTGAAGCTTTCTTT. Encoded protein: CSATREFEAFF. V usage is TRBV20-1 and J usage is TRBJ1-1; D gene uncertain. Trimming removed 6 bases at V and 7 bases at J, with 12 bases between. There are 11 residues in the CDR3. Germline V gene lookup returns CDR1 DFQATT and CDR2 SNEGSKA (reference sequence).

This clonotype was counted ten times or more. The chain uses TRBV12-5 and TRBJ2-4, with D perhaps TRBD1 (5 bases). Trimming removed 6 bases at V and 5 bases at J, with 20 bases between. Germline V lookup: CDR1 LGHNT, CDR2 FRNRAP. CDR3 length equals 16 residues. CDR3 DNA sequence: TGTGCTAGTGGAGATGGGAACCACGCAGGGCAAAACATTCAGTACTTC. This sequence encodes CASGDGNHAGQNIQYF.

In regard to this clonotype: A much larger clone lies one base from this, so it may be a read error. This chain uses TRBV30 with TRBJ2-7; no clear D. There are 14 residues in the CDR3. Germline V CDR1 and CDR2: GTSNPN, SVGIG (reference sequence). The V and J ends lost 1 base and 4 bases respectively, with 14 bases between them. This CDR3 reads CAWSGGVLRYEQYF. The CDR3 nucleotides are TGTGCCTGGAGTGGAGGAGTTCTGAGGTACGAGCAGTACTTC. The whole variable domain, filled in from reference TRBV30 and TRBJ2-7, reads SQTIHQWPATLVQPVGSPLSLECTVEGTSNPNLYWYRQAAGRGLQLLFYSVGIGQISSEVPQNLSASRPQDRQFILSSKKLLLSDSGFYLCAWSGGVLRYEQYFGPGTRLTVT.

Concerning this clonotype: One base away lies a much larger clone, so this may be a sequencing read error. The genes are TRBV7-9 and TRBJ2-7; D may be TRBD2 (6 bases). This CDR3 comprises 16 residues. The V gene's germline CDR1 is SEHNR and CDR2 FQNEAQ (reference sequence). V was clipped by 3 bases and J by 7 bases, with 22 bases between them. CDR3 protein: CASSFESPSLRGEQYF. The DNA of the CDR3 is TGTGCCAGCAGCTTCGAGAGCCCCAGCCTCCGGGGGGAGCAGTACTTC.

There are a few counts of this clonotype. A much larger clonotype is one base distant, so this may be a read error. The J gene is TRBJ2-5, the V gene TRBV5-1; D possibly corresponds to TRBD1 (6 bases). Germline V gene data show CDR1 as SGHRS and CDR2 as YFSETQ. The germline V and J ends were trimmed by 0 bases and 11 bases, with 20 bases remaining between them. The length of the CDR3 is 15 residues. DNA for the CDR3: TGCGCCAGCAGCTTGGCGACAGGAGCTTACAATGAGCAGTACTTC. Amino acids: CASSLATGAYNEQYF.

Comment on this clonotype: This may stem from a read error, because a much larger clone lies one nucleotide away. CDR3 protein: CVSSPRQGGNGYTF. In DNA form, the CDR3 reads TGTGTCAGCAGTCCCCGACAGGGAGGAAATGGCTACACCTTC. The rearrangement joins TRBV12-3 or TRBV12-4 to TRBJ1-2; 7 nucleotides line up with TRBD1. The CDR3 runs 14 residues.

The sample holds many counts of this clonotype. This chain links TRBV6-1 with TRBJ1-5; 7 nucleotides align to TRBD1. After removal of 1 base from V and 7 bases from J, the junction contained 7 bases not matched to a gene. Germline lookup yields CDR1 MNHNS and CDR2 SASEGT. This CDR3 spans 15 amino acids. The CDR3: CASSEVRGGGQPQHF. CDR3 DNA: TGTGCCAGCAGTGAAGTCAGAGGGGGCGGACAGCCCCAGCATTTT.

This clonotype was recorded at least ten times. V usage is TRBV7-9 and J usage is TRBJ1-6; perhaps TRBD1 as D (6 bases). This CDR3 has 14 residues. V was cut by 3 bases and J by 5 bases, with 8 bases left in between. Per germline, CDR1 SEHNR and CDR2 FQNEAQ (reference sequence). CDR3 in amino acids: CASSFGQNNSPLHF. The DNA for the CDR3 is TGTGCCAGCAGCTTCGGACAGAATAATTCACCCCTCCACTTT.

This clonotype was counted between two and nine times. This may stem from a read error, because a much larger clone lies one nucleotide away. The chain has TRBV12-3 or TRBV12-4 and TRBJ1-2; possibly TRBD1 for D (6 bases). The CDR3 is 13 residues long. The CDR3 DNA sequence: TGTGCCAGTACAGCCAGGGGTGTTAATGGCCACACCTTC. Protein sequence: CASTARGVNGHTF.

The chain employs TRBV7-2 and TRBJ2-7; 12 bases align to TRBD2. The J call is doubtful: the DNA matches TRBJ2-5 better. Germline V gives CDR1 SGHTA, CDR2 FQGNSA. The CDR3 extends over 15 amino acids. CDR3 sequence reads: CASSPSGGALGTQYF. CDR3 sequence (DNA): TGTGCCAGCAGCCCTAGCGGGGGGGCTCTGGGGACCCAGTACTTC.

The CDR3 region has the DNA TGCAGTGCTCTCGACCTCGGTAGGACTAATGAAAAACTGTTTTTT. Translated: CSALDLGRTNEKLFF. V gene TRBV20-1 combines with J gene TRBJ1-4, with D hard to call. The CDR3 runs to 15 residues. Per the germline V gene, CDR1 is DFQATT and CDR2 is SNEGSKA (reference sequence). V was shortened by 5 bases and J by 2 bases, with 15 bases between the two germline ends.

This clonotype was counted at least ten times. One end of the junction is discordant with germline, which a read error may explain. The chain employs TRBV12-3 or TRBV12-4 and TRBJ1-4; D call uncertain. CDR3 length: 13 amino acids. The CDR3 DNA follows: TGTGCCAGCAGTATAGCAAACGGGATTTTTCTGTTTTTT. This encodes CASSIANGIFLFF.

Of note for this clonotype: This could be a read error, since a much larger clone is one nucleotide away. No DNA is shown, since the ends of the CDR3 on it are uncertain; the CDR3 is the one TCRdb lists. This rearrangement joins TRBV6-5 to TRBJ2-1. The CDR3 is 16 amino acids long, termini counted. CDR1 and CDR2 (germline): MNHEY, SVGAGI. This CDR3 reads CASSLVGGGSYNERFF.

This clonotype came up many times. This chain uses TRBV11-2 with TRBJ2-7; tentative D call: TRBD1 (6 bases). The CDR3 runs 15 residues. V dropped 3 bases and J dropped 3 bases, with 15 bases sitting between them. Germline CDR1 is SGHAT and CDR2 is FQNNGV. The CDR3 loop is CASSFIDRTRYEQYF. The CDR3 DNA sequence: TGTGCCAGCAGCTTTATTGACAGGACGCGCTACGAGCAGTACTTC. Using reference TRBV11-2 and TRBJ2-7 for the parts outside the CDR3, the full variable domain is EAGVAQSPRYKIIEKRQSVAFWCNPISGHATLYWYQQILGQGPKLLIQFQNNGVVDDSQLPKDRFSAERLKGVDSTLKIQPAKLEDSAVYLCASSFIDRTRYEQYFGPGTRLTVT.

The rearrangement joins TRBV20-1 to TRBJ2-5; possibly TRBD1 or TRBD2 for D (5 bases each). The CDR3 sequence is 14 residues long. V lost 3 bases and J lost 4, with 15 bases in between. The germline V gene encodes CDR1 DFQATT and CDR2 SNEGSKA (reference sequence). The chain's CDR3 is CSARSAGRGETQYF. In DNA, the CDR3 is TGCAGTGCTAGGAGTGCGGGTAGGGGAGAGACCCAGTACTTC.

This clonotype appeared a few times. V and J are TRBV7-9 and TRBJ1-5; 7 nucleotides line up with TRBD1. The length of the CDR3 is 13 residues. Germline lookup yields CDR1 SEHNR and CDR2 FQNEAQ (reference sequence). The V segment lost 1 base and the J segment 10 bases; nucleotides outside the gene matches: 4. The CDR3 DNA follows: TGTGCCAGCAGCTTAGACGGGGACAGCCCCCAGCATTTT. The encoded protein is CASSLDGDSPQHF.

Worth noting for this clonotype: A much larger clone differs by one base, so this may be a read error. The rearrangement uses TRBV12-3 or TRBV12-4 and TRBJ2-3, with D unclear. This CDR3 has 16 residues. The CDR3 bases are TGTGCCAGCAGTTTCGGTCCCGTCTCGGGCACAGATACGCGGTATTTT. Amino acids: CASSFGPVSGTDTRYF.

This clonotype was observed a few times. The CDR3 nucleotides are TGTGCCAGCGGTCGACAGGGAAATAATTCACCCCTCCACTTT. It codes for CASGRQGNNSPLHF. This rearrangement joins TRBV2 to TRBJ1-6; 7 bases fit TRBD1. Trimming took 8 bases from V and 5 from J; bases not matched to a gene: 6. This CDR3 has 14 residues. The V gene's germline CDR1 is SNHLY and CDR2 FYNNEI.

For this clonotype: One base away lies a much larger clone, so this may be a sequencing read error. The V and J genes are TRBV20-1 and TRBJ1-6; TRBD1 matches 7 bases. Germline loops: CDR1 DFQATT, CDR2 SNEGSKA (reference sequence). The CDR3 has 17 residues. Here the CDR3 DNA reads TGCAGTGCTAGACCTCAGACGGGCAGGGGGGTCAACTCACCCCCCCACTTT. Protein sequence: CSARPQTGRGVNSPPHF.

This clonotype was detected a few times. The DNA is omitted, as the CDR3 cannot be located on it reliably, and the CDR3 follows TCRdb's listing. V is TRBV12-3 or TRBV12-4 and J is TRBJ1-5; the table names TRBD1, a call not compared with the DNA. The length of the CDR3 is 15 amino acids, counting both ends. The CDR3: CASSLVGTGNQPRHF.

There are many counts of this clonotype. This chain uses TRBV7-9 with TRBJ1-1, with TRBD1 matching 11 bases. CDR1 SEHNR and CDR2 FQNEAQ come from the germline V gene (reference sequence). Germline trimming cut 5 bases from V and 4 bases from J; bases unmatched to any gene: 9. The CDR3 extends over 16 amino acids. CDR3 coding DNA: TGTGCCAGCAGCCCCCGGACAGGGGGCACGGGCACTGAAGCTTTCTTT. Amino acids: CASSPRTGGTGTEAFF.

This clonotype has a count of ten or more. V and J are TRBV7-7 and TRBJ2-3, with a weak D call TRBD2 (7 bases). This CDR3 contains 15 residues. Germline loops: CDR1 SSHAT, CDR2 FNYEAQ (reference sequence). The V and J ends lost 3 bases and 6 bases respectively, with 16 bases between them. In DNA form, the CDR3 reads TGTGCCAGCAGCTTGGAGGGGGGGGCTGCGGATACGCAGTATTTT. This codes for CASSLEGGAADTQYF.

V and J are TRBV20-1 and TRBJ2-5, with D unresolved. The V end lost 2 bases, the J end lost 2 bases, and 9 bases lay between the germline ends. Germline values: CDR1 DFQATT, CDR2 SNEGSKA (reference sequence). CDR3 length: 13 amino acids. In nucleotides, the CDR3 is TGCAGTGCTAGAACTCCCCCGCAAGAGACCCAGTACTTC. This encodes CSARTPPQETQYF.

This clonotype has ten or more counts. The V call is TRBV9, the J call TRBJ1-5; 10 bases match TRBD1. CDR3 length: 15 amino acids. After removal of 0 bases from V and 7 bases from J, the junction contained 4 bases not matched to a gene. Germline CDR1 SGDLS, CDR2 YYNGEE. CDR3 loop: CASSVGQGAGQPQHF. CDR3 nucleotide sequence: TGTGCCAGCAGCGTAGGACAGGGGGCAGGGCAGCCCCAGCATTTT.

V usage is TRBV5-1 and J usage is TRBJ2-3; 8 positions match TRBD1. Germline CDR1 reads SGHRS; CDR2 reads YFSETQ. CDR3 length: 15 residues. V lost 2 bases, J lost 3 bases, and 5 bases stayed unmatched. CDR3 loop: CASSFRTGTTDTQYF. CDR3 sequence (DNA): TGCGCCAGCAGCTTCCGGACAGGGACAACAGATACGCAGTATTTT.

J is TRBJ1-2 and V is TRBV7-2; tentatively, D is TRBD1 (5 bases). CDR1 is SGHTA, CDR2 FQGNSA, per germline. V lost 3 bases to trimming and J lost 1 base, with 12 bases between them. The CDR3 contains 15 residues. CDR3 sequence: CASSFDAGINYGYTF. As DNA, the CDR3 is TGTGCCAGCAGCTTCGATGCAGGGATTAACTATGGCTACACCTTC. Full variable domain (rest looked up from reference TRBV7-2 and TRBJ1-2): GAGVSQSPSNKVTEKGKDVELRCDPISGHTALYWYRQSLGQGLEFLIYFQGNSAPDKSGLPSDRFSAERTGGSVSTLTIQRTQQEDSAVYLCASSFDAGINYGYTFGSGTRLTVV.

Concerning this clonotype itself: A much bigger clone sits one base away, suggesting this may be a read error. The chain joins TRBV12-3 or TRBV12-4 to TRBJ1-2, with D possibly TRBD1 on 5 matching bases. The CDR3 has 13 residues. Trimming took off 3 bases at V and 7 bases at J, with 12 bases between the two ends. The CDR3 nucleotides read TGTGCCAGCAGTTTGGGGCAGAGAGCTGGCTACACCTTC. Protein sequence: CASSLGQRAGYTF.